The 17 T cell receptor beta chains below all came from one sample that was sequenced in a study of Ad26.COV2.S vaccination and SARS-CoV-2 variants. Treatment noted: 19 received Ad26.COV2.S at low or high dose, single or two shots; about 5 received placebo; per-sample allocation not given. The samples date from day 63 after the first vaccine or placebo injection. Assay used: immunoSEQ multiplex PCR; TCRdb lists only in-frame clones, some missing. The data show around 450,000 clones, about 90% seen once. The starting material was peripheral blood, obtained in a trial of Ad26.COV2.S vaccine versus placebo. The receptors were sampled from a person aged 18 to 65 who received the Ad26.COV2.S COVID-19 vaccine or a placebo.

The chain uses TRBV7-9 and TRBJ1-5; a possible D gene is TRBD1 (5 bases). The CDR3 contains 16 residues. The V end was cut by 5 bases, the J end by 0 bases, with 14 bases between. From germline, CDR1 is SEHNR and CDR2 FQNEAQ (reference sequence). CDR3 sequence reads: CASSTSAGNSNQPQHF. CDR3 sequence (DNA): TGTGCCAGCAGCACTAGTGCAGGGAATAGCAATCAGCCCCAGCATTTT.

This chain joins TRBV13 and TRBJ2-1, with 10 bases identical to TRBD2. CDR3 size: 19 residues. The germline V gene has CDR1 PRHDT and CDR2 FYEKMQ (reference sequence). V gave up 5 bases and J gave up 5 bases; unmatched junction bases: 18. DNA of the CDR3: TGTGCCAGCAGCCCCCGGCAGCGGGAGGGCTCTCACCGTGACAATGAGCAGTTCTTC. Translating it yields CASSPRQREGSHRDNEQFF.

This chain uses TRBV6-2 or TRBV6-3 with TRBJ1-2; D is unclear. From germline, CDR1 is MNHEY and CDR2 SVGEGT. The CDR3 totals 11 residues. Trimming left V 2 bases short and J 7 bases short, with 5 bases between. The CDR3 DNA reads TGTGCCAGCAGTTACAAGAGTGGCTACACCTTC. It yields the protein CASSYKSGYTF.

The chain is built from TRBV9 and TRBJ2-7; D is ambiguous. There are 13 residues in the CDR3. Looked up from germline, CDR1 is SGDLS and CDR2 is YYNGEE. Trimming removed 0 bases from V and 1 base from J, with 5 bases in between. CDR3 loop: CASSVGASYEQYF. The DNA for the CDR3 is TGTGCCAGCAGCGTAGGTGCTTCCTACGAGCAGTACTTC.

The chain uses TRBV30 and TRBJ1-1; D call uncertain. V dropped 1 base and J dropped 5 bases, with 8 bases sitting between them. Germline V gene lookup returns CDR1 GTSNPN and CDR2 SVGIG (reference sequence). The CDR3 is made up of 12 amino acids. This chain's CDR3 is CAWSGGVTEAFF. The CDR3 DNA sequence: TGTGCCTGGAGTGGTGGGGTAACTGAAGCTTTCTTT.

V gene TRBV4-3 combines with J gene TRBJ1-2; no clear D gene. CDR3 length: 14 amino acids. V lost 2 bases and J lost 8, with 15 bases in between. The V gene's germline CDR1 is LGHNA and CDR2 YSLEER. CDR3 in amino acids: CASSQRYDGRGYTF. For the CDR3, the DNA is TGCGCCAGCAGCCAAAGATACGACGGCAGGGGCTACACCTTC.

This clone was seen only a few times. This chain uses TRBV6-6 with TRBJ1-5; TRBD1 is a possible D gene (6 bases). Trimming took 2 bases from V and 3 from J, leaving 8 bases between them. CDR3 length equals 14 residues. Germline CDR1 and CDR2: MNHNY and SVGAGI (reference sequence). CDR3 nucleotides: TGTGCCAGCAGTTACGGACAGACCAATCAGCCCCAGCATTTT. This gives the protein CASSYGQTNQPQHF.

V gene TRBV9 combines with J gene TRBJ2-2, with D tentatively TRBD1 (5 bases). The CDR3 has 15 amino acids. V lost 0 bases to trimming and J lost 4 bases, with 10 bases between them. Germline CDR1 is SGDLS and CDR2 is YYNGEE. CDR3 residues: CASSVEGQGTGELFF. The CDR3 DNA reads as TGTGCCAGCAGCGTAGAGGGCCAGGGCACCGGGGAGCTGTTTTTT.

The gene calls are TRBV10-3 and TRBJ2-1; TRBD2 matches at 10 bases. The CDR3 loop spans 17 amino acids. The junction had 4 bases not matched to a gene; V was cut back by 2 bases and J by 0 bases. Per the germline V gene, CDR1 is ENHRY and CDR2 is SYGVKD. The CDR3 sequence is CAISERASGSSYNEQFF. Written as DNA, the CDR3 is TGTGCCATCAGTGAGAGGGCTAGCGGGAGCTCCTACAATGAGCAGTTCTTC.

V and J are TRBV28 and TRBJ1-1; D is unclear. CDR1 MDHEN and CDR2 SYDVKM come from the germline V gene. Trimming took off 1 base at V and 5 bases at J, with 14 bases between the two ends. The CDR3 length is 15 residues. The CDR3 loop reads CASSLSRLLGTEAFF. DNA of the CDR3: TGTGCCAGCAGTTTATCACGTCTCTTGGGGACTGAAGCTTTCTTT. Full variable domain (remainder filled in from reference TRBV28 and TRBJ1-1): DVKVTQSSRYLVKRTGEKVFLECVQDMDHENMFWYRQDPGLGLRLIYFSYDVKMKEKGDIPEGYSVSREKKERFSLILESASTNQTSMYLCASSLSRLLGTEAFFGQGTRLTVV.

The chain couples TRBV7-2 to TRBJ2-7, with D tentatively TRBD1 (6 bases). The CDR3 covers 15 residues. Germline-derived CDR1 and CDR2 are SGHTA and FQGNSA. V was pared by 2 bases and J by 2 bases, with 13 bases between. The CDR3 DNA follows: TGTGCCAGCAGCTTAACTTCAGGGGTCCCCTACGAGCAGTACTTC. It codes for CASSLTSGVPYEQYF.

The J gene is TRBJ2-1, the V gene TRBV6-2 or TRBV6-3; D is ambiguous. Deletions cut 6 bases from V and 8 bases from J, with 8 bases between. This CDR3 is built from 11 residues. CDR1 MNHEY and CDR2 SVGEGT come from the germline V gene. Here the CDR3 reads CASSEGYEQFF. CDR3 bases: TGTGCCAGCAGCGAAGGATATGAGCAGTTCTTC.

This chain joins TRBV3-1 (or the pseudogene TRBV3-2) and TRBJ2-4; unclear D gene. This CDR3 has 16 residues. Per germline, CDR1 LGHDT and CDR2 YNNKEL (reference sequence). V lost 3 bases to trimming and J lost 0 bases, with 12 bases between them. CDR3 amino acids: CASSQALTAAKNIQYF. The CDR3 DNA follows: TGTGCCAGCAGCCAGGCCCTGACGGCAGCCAAAAACATTCAGTACTTC.

The V gene is TRBV11-2, the J gene TRBJ1-2; D remains unclear. V was clipped by 3 bases and J by 2 bases, with 7 bases between them. The CDR3 is made up of 13 amino acids. Germline V CDR1 and CDR2: SGHAT, FQNNGV. CDR3 in amino acids: CASSLGENYGYTF. DNA of the CDR3: TGTGCCAGCAGCTTGGGCGAGAACTATGGCTACACCTTC.

The rearrangement uses TRBV18 and TRBJ2-7; D call uncertain. Germline-derived CDR1 and CDR2 are KGHSH and LQKENI. V dropped 3 bases and J dropped 3 bases, with 12 bases sitting between them. This CDR3 has 14 amino acids. CDR3 loop: CASSPGPLNYEQYF. The CDR3 coding sequence is TGTGCCAGCTCACCCGGGCCATTAAACTACGAGCAGTACTTC. The full variable domain, completed using reference TRBV18 and TRBJ2-7, is NAGVMQNPRHLVRRRGQEARLRCSPMKGHSHVYWYRQLPEEGLKFMVYLQKENIIDESGMPKERFSAEFPKEGPSILRIQQVVRGDSAAYFCASSPGPLNYEQYFGPGTRLTVT.

The rearrangement uses TRBV24-1 and TRBJ2-1, with D hard to call. Germline V gene sequence: CDR1 KGHDR, CDR2 SFDVKD. CDR3 length: 15 residues. Trimming stripped 9 bases from V and 0 bases from J, with 14 bases between. CDR3: CATSSGFRSYNEQFF. CDR3 in DNA: TGTGCCACCTCCAGTGGGTTCCGCTCCTACAATGAGCAGTTCTTC.

The chain combines TRBV7-2 with TRBJ2-1; 16 nucleotides match TRBD2. The CDR3 length is 16 residues. V gave up 5 bases and J gave up 10 bases; unmatched junction bases: 8. CDR1 is SGHTA and CDR2 is FQGNSA in the germline V gene. The CDR3, as DNA: TGTGCCAGCAGCGGACGGGGGACTAGCGGGAGGGGAGAGCAGTTCTTC. Its translation: CASSGRGTSGRGEQFF.